This record covers a single T cell receptor beta chain. Its antigen is currently unknown. Each CDR3 protein is one row after TCRdb ran MiXCR on the 5' RACE reads. The sample lists 600,000 to 700,000 distinct CDR3 sequences, approximately 22% occurring once. These data belong to a study of identical twins. General study points: Where out-of-frame alpha sequences were twin-shared, they showed excess low generation probability. Fewer insertions were carried by abundant cord blood beta clonotypes, but none was seen in memory repertoires.

Germline loops: CDR1 SNHLY, CDR2 FYNNEI. The length of the CDR3 is 16 residues. With 10 bases clipped from V and 0 bases from J, the junction kept 10 bases outside the gene matches. These data were likewise used in another study, on T cells expressing NK-cell markers. This second study notes: The leading position in the CD3+CD56-NKG2C+ fraction of several donors also went to these clonotypes.

The sequenced sample consisted of PBMCs. This receptor was taken from a woman under 30 in good health. V usage is TRBV2 and J usage is TRBJ2-1, with 9 bases aligning to TRBD1. The CDR3 loop is CATCRDRASSYNEQFF. The DNA for the CDR3 is TGTGCCACGTGCCGGGACAGGGCGAGCTCCTACAATGAGCAGTTCTTC.